This T cell receptor beta chain appears in the sequencing data of a study of cytomegalovirus exposure and HLA in healthy donors (dated by TCRdb to 2015 to 2018). Context from the whole study: An earlier analysis of approximately 590 of the donors reported 250 to 300 Gb of sequence data and 117 million unique TCR beta sequences from 150 million to 200 million T cells. An early release covering just under 650 HLA-typed donors comprised 250 to 350 gigabases of sequencing data and around 80 million unique TCR sequences. Of the approximately 400 genotyped donors, over 70% fell in the genetic ancestry cluster associated with self-reported Caucasian donors. The study aimed to test whether signatures of past pathogen exposure could be identified by cataloging public T cell receptors. Using immunosequencing, the study profiled T cell repertoires from fewer than 850 subjects and related those repertoires to cytomegalovirus serostatus. Besides the first cohort of about 730 subjects, a separate validation cohort made up of some 110 different subjects was used. To predict cytomegalovirus infection status, the study brought together high-throughput TCR immunosequencing, statistical association of individual TCRs with disease status, and machine learning. To study patterns of TCR occurrence, a later analysis re-analyzed previously published TCR beta repertoires from around 660 donors and added high-resolution HLA genotyping. Rather than drawing on any new phenotypic data, the later analysis identified candidate immune exposures from TCR beta sequences and the way those sequences occurred across donors. An earlier analysis of 450 to 750 of the donors used high-throughput TCR beta sequencing to judge whether each TCR beta V gene segment behaved as functional or pseudogenic. Donor age, sex, ethnicity and CMV serostatus were compiled alongside the repertoire data. In a later genetic analysis, genome-wide SNP genotypes for about 65% of the 666 donors were used, and that subset was treated as a discovery cohort. Every repertoire in the discovery cohort had been generated on one and the same sequencing platform. Class I and class II HLA loci were covered by the typing at four-digit resolution. The number of typed donors differed by locus: about 620-640 for A, B, C, DRB1 and DQB1; 500 to 550 for DQA1; over 600 for DPA1; and 400 to 480 for DPB1. Because of strong linkage in the cohort, five DR-DQ haplotypes were treated as single units for association and clustering. Among about 400 genotyped donors of the cohort, an average of about 220,000 unique TCR beta nucleotide sequences was sequenced per donor, of which 15% to 20% were non-productive.

The library relied on the immunoSEQ multiplex PCR assay. The multiplex PCR relied on a mix of 60 forward primers for TCR Vbeta segments and 13 reverse primers for TCR Jbeta segments. The CDR3 region of rearranged TCR beta genes was amplified from genomic DNA with a multiplex PCR assay. On the Illumina HiSeq System, the amplified TCR beta libraries were sequenced as 87-base-pair reads. In the authors' own workflow: In a later analysis, 77 million or so unique TCR beta chains were counted across the approximately 620 repertoires, and roughly 11 million of these chains were shared by at least two donors. Raw reads were error-corrected and collapsed into unique sequences with a nearest-neighbor algorithm that merged closely related sequences to remove PCR and sequencing errors. V, D and J gene segments were assigned by aligning CDR3 sequences to IMGT reference sequences. For a sequence to be retained, a match of at least six nucleotides to both a V gene segment and a J gene segment was required. Rearrangements were called productive when the CDR3 lacked stop codons and stayed in frame with V and J; all others were non-productive. CDR3 was defined by IMGT convention, running from the second conserved V-encoded cysteine to the conserved J-encoded phenylalanine. The earlier analysis of 587 of the donors excluded sequences that lacked an unambiguous match to a single V gene segment. In an earlier analysis of a few hundred of the donors, V segments were called functional above 56.7% productive rearrangements and were called segregating when the between-donor standard deviation exceeded 5%. A statistical classification framework was built for diagnosing cytomegalovirus status from the catalog of TCR beta chain sequences. A later analysis assigned V and J genes by comparing TCR nucleotide sequences with IMGT/GENE-DB human TR gene sequences. Using the TCRdist pipeline, a later analysis assigned CDR3 sequences along with most-parsimonious VDJ recombination scenarios. A later analysis defined each TCR beta chain by its CDR3 amino acid sequence plus V-gene family, and excluded reads lacking a unique V-gene family. In a later analysis, fewer than 650 highly shared, low-generation-probability nucleotide sequences were removed to address suspected cross-contamination and a sequencing artifact. In a later analysis, a clonal expansion index for each public chain was calculated from normalized within-repertoire ranks of inferred template counts. A later analysis computed generation probabilities with a VDJ recombination model fitted to out-of-frame rearrangements, and checked the results against IGoR. In a later analysis, hypergeometric tests were used to score TCR-TCR, TCR-HLA and TCR-CMV co-occurrence, with a repertoire-size bias correction applied to TCR pairs. In a later analysis, false discovery rates were estimated by permuting HLA or CMV assignments 20 times. In a later analysis, co-occurring TCRs were grouped using DBSCAN, and TCRdist sequence similarity was added for clustering within HLA-allele-positive subsets. Co-occurrence clustering excluded repertoires with fewer than 30,000 or more than 120,000 public chains, plus five with anomalous nucleotide sharing. What TCRdb holds here is the immuneACCESS table cut down to in-frame rearrangements. Part of the clones is not present; checked against another copy, under half of the missing clones reflect an unresolved V gene, and the others are unexplained. The DNA gave D and trimming, while V, J and clone size come from that table. The table for this sample lists more than 95,000 clones; 60% to 80% of them were counted only once. Of the sample, around 4.9% is held by the ten largest clones.

According to the germline V gene (reference sequence), CDR1 reads PRHDT and CDR2 reads FYEKMQ. V was cut back by 5 bases and J by 1 base, leaving a gap of 8 bases between them. From cysteine to phenylalanine, the CDR3 is 13 amino acids long. Here the CDR3 DNA is all that survives: 39 bases in frame from base 1. As regards this clone: Its antigen specificity is not known. The sample holds no much larger clone one base away, and base qualities are not on file.

The full study reports these points: The cohort was sequenced for TCR beta chains only, and without alpha or paired-chain data the features that could be detected were limited. Some IMGT-functional V segments, including TRBV6-2 and TRBV6-3, could not be distinguished by the 87-base-pair reads and were therefore excluded. In vitro tests confirmed that three of the cytomegalovirus-associated TCR beta chains recognize cytomegalovirus antigens. Assigning TCR associations to individual alleles was difficult when HLA alleles, especially DR and DQ, strongly co-occurred. CMV serostatus was the only immune exposure information available for the cohort. Because HLA typing was unavailable for some donors at each locus, only the typed subset was used in association tests. While some public TCRs were present in many individuals, most TCR sequences turned up only very rarely across donors. The presence/absence analyses assumed that sequencing depth was roughly uniform across donors, and that assumption may not be true. Several of the top co-occurrence clusters appeared to be linked to parvovirus B19, influenza, CMV and Epstein-Barr virus, according to a later analysis. A cluster of highly shared sequence variants was judged likely to be a technical artifact of the sequencing pipeline. It was suggested by the authors that the approach could potentially be generalized to other disease states and immunological phenotypes. In a later analysis, TCR association rates were found to vary across HLA loci, with the most associated TCRs seen for DRB1 alleles and the fewest for HLA-C alleles. A later analysis associated around 16,000 TCR beta sequences with specific HLA alleles at a false discovery rate of 0.05. Cytomegalovirus status was reported to be diagnosed by the classifier with high specificity and sensitivity in both the original and validation cohorts. The study listed 164 TCR beta chains as associated with cytomegalovirus. Correlated functional status among segregating V segments might reflect linkage disequilibrium, but an unknown experimental factor could not be ruled out. The earlier analysis of approximately 560 of the donors excluded about 16 rarely observed V segments, including chromosome 9 orphons, because counts were too low. In a later analysis, HLA-associated TCR beta chains showed more clonal expansion and lower generation probabilities than non-associated chains that were equally common. A further reported finding was that TCR beta sequences accurately predicted the HLA-A and HLA-B alleles for most subjects in the first cohort. In an earlier analysis of 587 of the donors, most TCR beta V segments appeared in productive rearrangements about 87% or about 30% of the time, broadly matching IMGT annotations. V-gene and J-gene trimming of TCR beta chains was associated with a missense DCLRE1C variant in a later genetic analysis, and the association was replicated in an independent cohort. A later analysis found that most CMV-associated TCR beta chains appeared HLA-restricted, with HLA associations seemingly driven largely by CMV exposure. Compared with the roughly 700-donor mean, donors in an Asian-associated ancestry cluster had fewer N-insertions in productive TCRs, according to a later genetic analysis.

The cohort comprised approximately 700 healthy bone marrow donors. All cohort members were sampled while nominally healthy, although unrecorded immune exposures were likely present. The donor tested CMV seropositive, placing the donor among the 289 seropositive members of the cohort. Every donor gave a peripheral blood sample, and the peripheral blood mononuclear cells from that sample were used for TCR beta sequencing. The Qiagen DNeasy Blood Extraction Kit was used to extract genomic DNA from the blood cell samples. The specimen was PBMCs. The sequence is built from TRBV13 and TRBJ2-5; 6 matching bases give a weak D call of TRBD2. The source is a man over 45 in good health and CMV-seropositive. The DNA sequence reads TGTGCCAGCAGCCGGGACTTCCAAGAGACCCAGTACTTC. It codes for CASSRDFQETQYF.